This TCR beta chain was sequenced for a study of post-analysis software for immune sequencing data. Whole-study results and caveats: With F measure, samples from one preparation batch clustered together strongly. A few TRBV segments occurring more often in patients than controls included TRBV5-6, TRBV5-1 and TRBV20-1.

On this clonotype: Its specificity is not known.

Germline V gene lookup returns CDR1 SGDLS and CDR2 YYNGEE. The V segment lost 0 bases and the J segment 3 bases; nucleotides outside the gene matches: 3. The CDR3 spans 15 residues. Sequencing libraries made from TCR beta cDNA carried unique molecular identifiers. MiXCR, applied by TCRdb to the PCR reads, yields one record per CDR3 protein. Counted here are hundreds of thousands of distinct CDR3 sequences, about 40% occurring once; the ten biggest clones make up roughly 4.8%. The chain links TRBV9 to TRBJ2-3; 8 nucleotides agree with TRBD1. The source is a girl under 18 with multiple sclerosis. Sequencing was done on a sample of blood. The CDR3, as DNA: TGTGCCAGCAGCGTAGCAGGGGGCAGGACAGATACGCAGTATTTT. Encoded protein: CASSVAGGRTDTQYF.